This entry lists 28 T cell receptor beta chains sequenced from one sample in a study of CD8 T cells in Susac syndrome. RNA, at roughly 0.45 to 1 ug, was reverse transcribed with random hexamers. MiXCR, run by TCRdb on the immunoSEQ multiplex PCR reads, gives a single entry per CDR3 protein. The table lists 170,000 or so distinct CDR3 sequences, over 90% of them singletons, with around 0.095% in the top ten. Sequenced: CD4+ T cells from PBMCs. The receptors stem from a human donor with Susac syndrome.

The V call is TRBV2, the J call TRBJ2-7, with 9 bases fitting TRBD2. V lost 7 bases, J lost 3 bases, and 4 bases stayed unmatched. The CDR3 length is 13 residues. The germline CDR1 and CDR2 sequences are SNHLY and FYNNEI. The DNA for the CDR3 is TGTGCCAGCAATGGACTAGCGTACTACGAGCAGTACTTC. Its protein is CASNGLAYYEQYF.

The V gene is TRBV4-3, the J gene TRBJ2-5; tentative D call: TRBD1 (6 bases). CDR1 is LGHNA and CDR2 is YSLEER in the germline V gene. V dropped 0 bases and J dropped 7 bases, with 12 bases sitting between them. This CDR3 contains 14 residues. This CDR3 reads CASSQEDRLGTQYF. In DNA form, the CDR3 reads TGCGCCAGCAGCCAAGAAGACAGGCTGGGGACCCAGTACTTC.

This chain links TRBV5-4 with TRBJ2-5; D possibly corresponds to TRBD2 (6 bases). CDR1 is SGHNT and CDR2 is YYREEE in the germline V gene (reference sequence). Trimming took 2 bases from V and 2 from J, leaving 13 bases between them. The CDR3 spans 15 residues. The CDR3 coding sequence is TGTGCCAGCAGCTTCGACCCGGGGGTTCAAGAGACCCAGTACTTC. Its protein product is CASSFDPGVQETQYF.

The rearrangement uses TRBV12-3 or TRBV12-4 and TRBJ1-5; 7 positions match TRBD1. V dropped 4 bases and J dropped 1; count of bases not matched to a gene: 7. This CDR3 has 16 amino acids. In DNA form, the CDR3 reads TGTGCCAGCAGTTCCTACAGGGGAGGGAGCAATCAGCCCCAGCATTTT. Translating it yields CASSSYRGGSNQPQHF.

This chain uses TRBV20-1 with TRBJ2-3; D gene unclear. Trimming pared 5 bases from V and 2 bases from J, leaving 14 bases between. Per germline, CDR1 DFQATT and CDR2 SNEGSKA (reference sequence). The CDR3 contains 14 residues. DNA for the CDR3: TGCAGTGCTGGGTCCCCTAGTGTCACAGATACGCAGTATTTT. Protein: CSAGSPSVTDTQYF.

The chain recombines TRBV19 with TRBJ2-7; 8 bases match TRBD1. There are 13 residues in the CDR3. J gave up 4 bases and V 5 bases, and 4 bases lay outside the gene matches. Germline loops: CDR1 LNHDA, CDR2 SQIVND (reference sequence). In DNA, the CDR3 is TGTGCCAGTAGTGACAGGGGTTGGTACGAGCAGTACTTC. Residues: CASSDRGWYEQYF.

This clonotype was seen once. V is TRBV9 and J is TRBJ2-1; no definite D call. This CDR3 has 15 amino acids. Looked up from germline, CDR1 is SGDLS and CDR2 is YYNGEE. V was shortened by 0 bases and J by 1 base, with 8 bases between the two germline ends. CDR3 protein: CASSVDPKSYNEQFF. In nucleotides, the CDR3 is TGTGCCAGCAGCGTAGATCCCAAATCCTACAATGAGCAGTTCTTC.

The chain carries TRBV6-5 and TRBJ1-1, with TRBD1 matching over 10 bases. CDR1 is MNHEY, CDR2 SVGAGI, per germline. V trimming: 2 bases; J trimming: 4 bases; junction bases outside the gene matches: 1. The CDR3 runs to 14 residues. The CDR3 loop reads CASSYRDRGTEAFF. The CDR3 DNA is TGTGCCAGCAGTTACCGGGACAGGGGCACTGAAGCTTTCTTT.

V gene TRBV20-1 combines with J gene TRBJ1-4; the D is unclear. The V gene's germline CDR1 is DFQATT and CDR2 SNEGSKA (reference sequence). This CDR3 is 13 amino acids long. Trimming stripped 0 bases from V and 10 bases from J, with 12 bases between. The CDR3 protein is CSARDSVFGKLFF. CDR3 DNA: TGCAGTGCTAGAGATTCTGTTTTCGGAAAACTGTTTTTT.

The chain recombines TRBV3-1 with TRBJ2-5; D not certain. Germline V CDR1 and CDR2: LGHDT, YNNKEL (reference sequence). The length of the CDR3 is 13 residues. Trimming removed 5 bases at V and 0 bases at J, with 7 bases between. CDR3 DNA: TGTGCCAGCAGCTCCAGTGACCAAGAGACCCAGTACTTC. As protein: CASSSSDQETQYF.

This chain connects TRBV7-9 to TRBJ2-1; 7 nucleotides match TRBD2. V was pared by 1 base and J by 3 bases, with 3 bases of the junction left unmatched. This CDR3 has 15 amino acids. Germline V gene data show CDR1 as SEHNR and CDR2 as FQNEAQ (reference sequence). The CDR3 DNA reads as TGTGCCAGCAGCTTAGGATCTAGCGGCTACAATGAGCAGTTCTTC. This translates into CASSLGSSGYNEQFF.

The CDR3 spells CASSLTGSSRAEAFF. Written as DNA, the CDR3 is TGTGCCAGCAGCTTAACCGGTTCTTCTCGGGCTGAAGCTTTCTTT. The chain is built from TRBV7-2 and TRBJ1-1; D gene uncertain. V was clipped by 2 bases and J by 6 bases, with 16 bases between them. Looked up from germline, CDR1 is SGHTA and CDR2 is FQGNSA. The length of the CDR3 is 15 residues.

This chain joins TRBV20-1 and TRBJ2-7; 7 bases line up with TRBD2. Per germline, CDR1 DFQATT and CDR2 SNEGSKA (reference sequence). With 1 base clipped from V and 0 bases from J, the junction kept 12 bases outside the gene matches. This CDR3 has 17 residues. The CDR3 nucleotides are TGCAGTGCTAGAGGTCGGCGGGGGACCCTCAACTCCTACGAGCAGTACTTC. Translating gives CSARGRRGTLNSYEQYF.

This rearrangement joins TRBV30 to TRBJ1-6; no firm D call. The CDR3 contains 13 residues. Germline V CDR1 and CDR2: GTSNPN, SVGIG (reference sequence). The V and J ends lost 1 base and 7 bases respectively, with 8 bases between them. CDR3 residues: CAWSEQFNSPLHF. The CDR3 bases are TGTGCCTGGAGTGAGCAGTTCAATTCACCCCTCCACTTT.

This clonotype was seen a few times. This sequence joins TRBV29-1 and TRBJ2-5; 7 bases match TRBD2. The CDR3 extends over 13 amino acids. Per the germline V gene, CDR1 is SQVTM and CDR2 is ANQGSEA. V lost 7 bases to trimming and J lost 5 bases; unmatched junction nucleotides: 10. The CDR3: CSARRAGDETQYF. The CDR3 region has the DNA TGCAGCGCCCGGCGGGCGGGGGATGAGACCCAGTACTTC.

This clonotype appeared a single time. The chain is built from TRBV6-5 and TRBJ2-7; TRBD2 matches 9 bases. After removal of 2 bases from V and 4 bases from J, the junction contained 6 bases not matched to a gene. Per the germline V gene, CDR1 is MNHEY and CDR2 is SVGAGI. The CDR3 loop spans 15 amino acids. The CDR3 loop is CASSYTRGGGYEQYF. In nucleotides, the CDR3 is TGTGCCAGCAGTTACACGCGGGGGGGCGGGTACGAGCAGTACTTC.

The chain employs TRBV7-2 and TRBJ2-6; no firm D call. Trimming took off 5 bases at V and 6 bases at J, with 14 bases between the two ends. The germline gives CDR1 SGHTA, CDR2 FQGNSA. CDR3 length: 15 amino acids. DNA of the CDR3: TGTGCCAGCAGCCGAACACTCGGGCCGGCCAACGTCCTGACTTTC. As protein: CASSRTLGPANVLTF.

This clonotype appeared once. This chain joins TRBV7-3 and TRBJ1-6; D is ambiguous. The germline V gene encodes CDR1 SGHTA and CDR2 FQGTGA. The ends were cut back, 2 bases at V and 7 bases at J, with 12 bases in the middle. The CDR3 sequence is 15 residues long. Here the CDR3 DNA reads TGTGCCAGCAGCTTAGTGGCAGGCACCAATTCACCCCTCCACTTT. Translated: CASSLVAGTNSPLHF.

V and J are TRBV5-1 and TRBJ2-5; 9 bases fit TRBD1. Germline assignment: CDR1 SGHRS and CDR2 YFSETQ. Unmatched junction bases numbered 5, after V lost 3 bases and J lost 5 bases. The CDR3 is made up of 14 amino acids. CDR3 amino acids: CASSSDRGWETQYF. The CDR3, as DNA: TGCGCCAGCAGCTCGGACAGGGGTTGGGAGACCCAGTACTTC.

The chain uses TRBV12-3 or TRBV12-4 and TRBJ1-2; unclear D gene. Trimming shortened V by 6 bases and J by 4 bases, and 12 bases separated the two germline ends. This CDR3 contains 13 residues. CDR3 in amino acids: CASRPDGLYGYTF. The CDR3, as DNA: TGTGCCAGCAGACCCGACGGACTCTATGGCTACACCTTC.

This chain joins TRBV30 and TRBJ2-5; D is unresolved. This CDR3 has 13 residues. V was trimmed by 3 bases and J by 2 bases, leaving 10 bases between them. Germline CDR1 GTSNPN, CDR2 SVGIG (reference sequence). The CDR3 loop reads CAWSDNIQETQYF. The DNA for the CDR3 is TGTGCCTGGAGCGATAATATTCAAGAGACCCAGTACTTC.

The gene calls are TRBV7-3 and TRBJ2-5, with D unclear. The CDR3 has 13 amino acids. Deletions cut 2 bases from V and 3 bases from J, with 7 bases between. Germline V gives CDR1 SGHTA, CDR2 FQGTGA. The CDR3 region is CASSLPPEETQYF. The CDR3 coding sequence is TGTGCCAGCAGCTTACCCCCAGAAGAGACCCAGTACTTC.

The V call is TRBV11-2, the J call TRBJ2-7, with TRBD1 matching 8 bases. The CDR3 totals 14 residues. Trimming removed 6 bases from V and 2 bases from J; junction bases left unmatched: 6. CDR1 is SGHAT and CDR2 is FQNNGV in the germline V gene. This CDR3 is CASSAGTGTYEQYF. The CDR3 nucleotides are TGTGCCAGCAGTGCCGGGACAGGCACCTACGAGCAGTACTTC.

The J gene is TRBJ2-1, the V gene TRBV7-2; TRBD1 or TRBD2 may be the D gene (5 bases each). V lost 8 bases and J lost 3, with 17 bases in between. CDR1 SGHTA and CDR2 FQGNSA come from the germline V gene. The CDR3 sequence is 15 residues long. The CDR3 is CASLLSGLGYNEQFF. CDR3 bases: TGTGCCAGCCTCCTGTCGGGGCTGGGCTACAATGAGCAGTTCTTC.

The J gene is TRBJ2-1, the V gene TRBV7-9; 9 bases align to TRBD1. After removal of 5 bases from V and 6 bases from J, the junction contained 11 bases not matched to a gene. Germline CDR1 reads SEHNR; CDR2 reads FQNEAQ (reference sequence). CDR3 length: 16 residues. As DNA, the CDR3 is TGTGCCAGCAGCCCCCCCACAGGGGGCGTTGTCAATGAGCAGTTCTTC. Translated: CASSPPTGGVVNEQFF.

Here the CDR3 reads CASSQDKKGGQPQHF. The CDR3 nucleotides read TGCGCCAGCAGCCAAGATAAAAAAGGGGGACAGCCCCAGCATTTT. This sequence joins TRBV4-1 and TRBJ1-5, with D possibly TRBD1 on 6 matching bases. Germline CDR1 and CDR2: MGHRA and YSYEKL. The V end lost 0 bases, the J end lost 7 bases, and 13 bases lay between the germline ends. This CDR3 is built from 15 residues.

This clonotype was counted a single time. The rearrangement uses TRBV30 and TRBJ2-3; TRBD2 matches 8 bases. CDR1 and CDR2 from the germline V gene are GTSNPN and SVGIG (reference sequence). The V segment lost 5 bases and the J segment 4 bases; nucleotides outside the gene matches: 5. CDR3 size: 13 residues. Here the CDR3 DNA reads TGTGCCTGGGCGGGGGGTGCCCCAGATACGCAGTATTTT. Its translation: CAWAGGAPDTQYF.

This CDR3 reads CSASPRARGPNYGYTF. The CDR3 DNA reads as TGCAGTGCTAGCCCCCGAGCGAGGGGACCCAACTATGGCTACACCTTC. The V call is TRBV20-1, the J call TRBJ1-2; D is possibly TRBD1 (5 bases). Germline V gene lookup returns CDR1 DFQATT and CDR2 SNEGSKA (reference sequence). This CDR3 has 16 residues. Between the trimmed V and J ends, which lost 3 bases and 2 bases, there was a span of 19 bases.